Listed below are T cell receptor beta chains from one sample, sequenced in a study of OX40 agonist ivuxolimab in advanced cancers. This table comes from immunoSEQ multiplex PCR, and its TCRdb copy is limited to in-frame clones, with some not included. The sample holds roughly 100,000 clones; about 85% are singletons and the top ten take about 4.1%. The sample was CD4+ or CD8+ T cells sorted from blood, taken in a trial of the OX40 agonist ivuxolimab. These receptors were taken from an adult with an advanced solid tumor such as melanoma, head and neck, liver or kidney cancer. Each CDR3 is given with its conserved first and last residue. The D gene is left open where the match is weak. Clone size is given for some rows only: seen once, a few or many times, or a class if the clone is expanded.

>TRBJ1-2|TRBV19|TRBD1|-
TGTGCCAGTAGTGACCGAGGGACAGGTCCTTATGGCTACACCTTC
CASSDRGTGPYGYTF
>TRBJ2-7|TRBV7-2|-|-
TGTGCCAGCCCGGCCCACCACTACGAGCAGTACTTC
CASPAHHYEQYF
>TRBJ1-4|TRBV11-2|-|-
TGTGCCAGCAGCTTGGATACCCGGGCCCAAAAACTGTTTTTT
CASSLDTRAQKLFF
>TRBJ2-7|TRBV29-1|TRBD2|-
TGCAGCGTTCTAGGACTAGCGGGGATACCTTACGAGCAGTACTTC
CSVLGLAGIPYEQYF
>TRBJ2-2|TRBV18|-|-
TGTGCCAGCTCGGACACAACGAACACCGGGGAGCTGTTTTTT
CASSDTTNTGELFF
>TRBJ2-1|TRBV6-1|TRBD2|-
TGTGCCAGCAGAGCGGGAGAGACCTACAATGAGCAGTTCTTC
CASRAGETYNEQFF
>TRBJ2-1|TRBV7-9|-|-
TGTGCCAGCAGCGTGACAGCGGCTTCCTACAATGAGCAGTTCTTC
CASSVTAASYNEQFF
>TRBJ1-1|TRBV2|-|few
TGTGCCAGCAGTGGACTTCTTAACACTGAAGCTTTCTTT
CASSGLLNTEAFF
>TRBJ2-7|TRBV6-5|TRBD2|few
TGTGCCAGCACGGACGGGGAGGGCGAGCAGTACTTC
CASTDGEGEQYF
>TRBJ2-7|TRBV5-1|TRBD1|once
TGCGCCAGCAGGTCTCCGGGACAGGGTTACGAGCAGTACTTC
CASRSPGQGYEQYF
>TRBJ1-1|TRBV6-6|-|-
TGTGCCAGCAGCCGCCGTTGGAACACTGAAGCTTTCTTT
CASSRRWNTEAFF
>TRBJ2-7|TRBV11-2|TRBD2|-
TGTGCCAGCAGCTTCGGGCTAGCGGGTGCCTACGAGCAGTACTTC
CASSFGLAGAYEQYF
>TRBJ2-2|TRBV4-1|TRBD2|-
TGCGCCAGCAGCCCAACACTAGCGGACGTCCGTAGAAGCGGGGAGCTGTTTTTT
CASSPTLADVRRSGELFF
>TRBJ2-1|TRBV6-6|TRBD1|-
TGTGCCAGCAGTCCGCTGGACAGGGGGCAGGATGAGCAGTTCTTC
CASSPLDRGQDEQFF
>TRBJ2-3|TRBV27|-|-
TGTGCCAGCAGTGCGCTTAGCACAGATACGCAGTATTTT
CASSALSTDTQYF
>TRBJ2-6|TRBV5-5|TRBD1|-
TGTGCCAGCAGCTTCAGACAGGGGTTTCGTAGCGTCCTGACTTTC
CASSFRQGFRSVLTF
>TRBJ1-1|TRBV18|-|-
TGTGCCAGCTCGTCTAAGCGGGGGCAAGGGGACACTGAAGCTTTCTTT
CASSSKRGQGDTEAFF
>TRBJ1-1|TRBV30|TRBD1|-
TGTGCCTGGAGCACGGGACAGGGGGCATCCGAAGCTTTCTTT
CAWSTGQGASEAFF
>TRBJ2-3|TRBV6-6|-|-
TGTGCCAGCAGTCCGACAGCAAATACGCAGTATTTT
CASSPTANTQYF
>TRBJ2-7|TRBV10-3|-|-
TGTGCCATCAGTCAGGGGAGGGCCTACGAGCAGTACTTC
CAISQGRAYEQYF
>TRBJ1-1|TRBV28|-|-
TGTGCCAGCAGAGAACCCGGGACTTTAAAAAACACTGAAGCTTTCTTT
CASREPGTLKNTEAFF
>TRBJ1-2|TRBV28|-|-
TGTGCCAGCAGTTCTATAACCGAGGGTAGCTATGGCTACACCTTC
CASSSITEGSYGYTF
>TRBJ1-6|TRBV19|-|-
TGTGCCAGTAACCGGGACGGCCATAATTCACCCCTCCACTTT
CASNRDGHNSPLHF
>TRBJ1-5|TRBV27|TRBD1|-
TGTGCCAGCAGTCTGGAGACAGGGGACAATCAGCCCCAGCATTTT
CASSLETGDNQPQHF